A few counts support the clone carrying this T cell receptor beta chain. Total RNA and DNA came together from about 19-30 mg of bulk tissue without cell sorting. The researchers produced TCR beta cDNA from approximately 460 ng total RNA with a constant-region primer. Generation of the TCR beta libraries relied on three nested multiplex PCR rounds using slightly modified ARM-PCR. Both of the initial two PCR rounds ran for about 9 cycles and employed TRBV1-TRBV30 forward primers alongside a C-beta reverse primer. MiXCR was run by TCRdb on the multiplex PCR reads, yielding one entry per CDR3 protein. The sample lists about 99,000 distinct CDR3 sequences; more than 65% were seen once. This CDR3 is built from 12 residues. Germline V gene sequence: CDR1 MDHEN, CDR2 SYDVKM. Between the trimmed V and J ends, which lost 10 bases and 2 bases, there was a span of 11 bases. The record originates from a study of tumor-infiltrating lymphocytes in primary liver carcinoma. As for the study in general: Each sample had roughly 3.5 to 8 million productive TCRbeta reads regardless of tissue type.

This TCR was recovered from a woman in her fifties or sixties with primary liver carcinoma and hepatitis B virus infection. Sequenced: liver tumor tissue from sampling region 5. Regarding subset: tumor region T5, tumor centre. V gene TRBV28 combines with J gene TRBJ1-1; unclear D gene. The CDR3 loop reads CAITRPNTEAFF. As DNA, the CDR3 is TGTGCCATAACTCGGCCAAACACTGAAGCTTTCTTT.